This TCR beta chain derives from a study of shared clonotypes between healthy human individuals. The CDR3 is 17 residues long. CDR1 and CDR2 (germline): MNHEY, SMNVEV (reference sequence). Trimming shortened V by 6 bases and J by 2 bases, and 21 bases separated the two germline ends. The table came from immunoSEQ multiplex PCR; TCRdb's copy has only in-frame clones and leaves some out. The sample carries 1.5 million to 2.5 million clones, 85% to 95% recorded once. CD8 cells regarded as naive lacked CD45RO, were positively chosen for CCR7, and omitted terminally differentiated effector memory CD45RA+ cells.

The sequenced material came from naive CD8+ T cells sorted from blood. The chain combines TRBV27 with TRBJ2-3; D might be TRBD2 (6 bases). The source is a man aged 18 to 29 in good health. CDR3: CASSPAWGERATDTQYF. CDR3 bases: TGTGCCAGCAGCCCAGCTTGGGGGGAACGGGCCACAGATACGCAGTATTTT.